The text below deals with one TCR beta chain. No antigen is known for it. Profiled with immunoSEQ multiplex PCR; TCRdb holds only in-frame clones, not every one. The sample holds about 110,000 clones, more than 80% seen once. The CDR3 runs 11 residues. In germline, CDR1 is DFQATT, CDR2 SNEGSKA (reference sequence). Trimming left V 3 bases short and J 2 bases short, with 5 bases between. The sample originates from a study of graft-versus-host responses after intestinal transplantation. On the study more broadly: All recipients got anti-thymocyte globulin induction, then tacrolimus and steroids for 2 to 3 years.

Study observations and caveats: GvH clones were found in recipient marrow; some appeared first in ileum or blood. Patients who carried graft-donor T cell macrochimerism also had high graft-versus-host to host-versus-graft clonal ratios in their allografts. Among circulating GvH clones, peak levels were associated with early post-transplant declines in HvG clones.

The clonotype originates from a human donor who was the organ donor for an intestinal transplant. The chain links TRBV20-1 to TRBJ2-7, with D hard to call. The sequencing used unstimulated CD4+ T cells sorted from spleen or lymph node cells, collected before transplant. Here the CDR3 DNA reads TGCAGTGCTAGTCCGACCTACGAGCAGTACTTC. Amino acid sequence: CSASPTYEQYF.